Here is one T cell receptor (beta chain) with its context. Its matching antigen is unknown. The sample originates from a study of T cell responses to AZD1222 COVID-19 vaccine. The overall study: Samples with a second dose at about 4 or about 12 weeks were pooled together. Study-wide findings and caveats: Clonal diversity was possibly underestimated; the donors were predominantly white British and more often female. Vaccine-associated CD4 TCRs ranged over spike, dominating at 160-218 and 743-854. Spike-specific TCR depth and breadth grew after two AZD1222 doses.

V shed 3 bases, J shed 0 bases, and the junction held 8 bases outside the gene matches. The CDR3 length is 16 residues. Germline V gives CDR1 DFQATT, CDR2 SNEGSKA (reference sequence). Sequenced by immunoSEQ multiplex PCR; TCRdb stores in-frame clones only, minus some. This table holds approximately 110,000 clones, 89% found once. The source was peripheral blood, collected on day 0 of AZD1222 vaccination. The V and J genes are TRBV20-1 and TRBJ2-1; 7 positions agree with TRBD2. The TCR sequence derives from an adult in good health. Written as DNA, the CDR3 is TGCAGTGCTAGTGGAGGGGACTATAGCTCCTACAATGAGCAGTTCTTC. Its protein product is CSASGGDYSSYNEQFF.